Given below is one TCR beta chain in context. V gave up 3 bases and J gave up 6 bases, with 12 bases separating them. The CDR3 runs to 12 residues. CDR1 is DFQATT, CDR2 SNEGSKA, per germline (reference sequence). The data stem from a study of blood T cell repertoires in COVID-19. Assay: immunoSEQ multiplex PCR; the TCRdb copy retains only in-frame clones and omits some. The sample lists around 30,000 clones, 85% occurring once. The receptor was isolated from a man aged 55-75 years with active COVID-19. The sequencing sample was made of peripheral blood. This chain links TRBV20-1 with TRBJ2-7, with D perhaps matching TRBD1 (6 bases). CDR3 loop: CSASYRVGEQYF. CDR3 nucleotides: TGCAGTGCTAGTTACAGGGTGGGCGAGCAGTACTTC.